A single sample gave rise to the 16 T cell receptor beta chains below, sequenced in a study of blood T cell repertoires in COVID-19. Generated by immunoSEQ multiplex PCR, the TCRdb table keeps only in-frame clones and is missing some. The sample has 200,000 to 250,000 clones, approximately 80% seen once. The sequenced sample was peripheral blood. The receptors originated from a woman aged 40-49 years with active or convalescent COVID-19.

The V gene is TRBV11-3, the J gene TRBJ1-6; 9 bases are a match to TRBD1. With V trimmed by 9 bases and J by 0 bases, 15 bases remained unmatched. CDR3 size: 19 residues. In germline, CDR1 is SGHNT, CDR2 YENEEA. The CDR3 sequence is CARQTGGPGGSSYNSPLHF. CDR3 bases: TGTGCCAGACAAACAGGGGGCCCCGGTGGGAGCTCCTATAATTCACCCCTCCACTTT.

The chain has TRBV3-1 (or the pseudogene TRBV3-2) and TRBJ2-6; TRBD2 is a possible D gene (5 bases). The CDR3 loop spans 20 amino acids. Trimming cost V 0 bases and J 2 bases, with 20 bases left between them. Germline CDR1 LGHDT, CDR2 YNNKEL (reference sequence). The CDR3 sequence: CASSQDPTPYNGAGANVLTF. DNA of the CDR3: TGTGCCAGCAGCCAAGATCCGACACCCTACAACGGGGCTGGGGCCAACGTCCTGACTTTC.

The V call is TRBV5-1, the J call TRBJ1-1; D gene unclear. The CDR3 extends over 13 amino acids. Germline values: CDR1 SGHRS, CDR2 YFSETQ. Trimming left V 4 bases short and J 4 bases short, with 11 bases between. The CDR3 sequence is CASSPDIGTEAFF. CDR3 DNA sequence: TGCGCCAGCAGCCCCGATATCGGCACTGAAGCTTTCTTT.

This chain connects TRBV19 to TRBJ1-1; 10 bases are a match to TRBD1. CDR3 length: 17 residues. Germline CDR1 and CDR2: LNHDA and SQIVND (reference sequence). The junction had 9 bases not matched to a gene; V was cut back by 5 bases and J by 0 bases. The CDR3 sequence is CASSSGQGNIMNTEAFF. The DNA of the CDR3 is TGTGCCAGTAGTTCGGGACAGGGGAATATTATGAACACTGAAGCTTTCTTT.

V is TRBV30 and J is TRBJ1-6; the D gene is possibly TRBD1 (6 bases). The CDR3 is 14 residues long. The V gene lost 2 bases and the J gene lost 5 bases, with 10 bases spanning the gap. Germline V gene sequence: CDR1 GTSNPN, CDR2 SVGIG (reference sequence). The CDR3 loop is CAWSLQGDNSPLHF. The CDR3 DNA reads TGTGCCTGGAGTTTACAGGGTGATAATTCACCCCTCCACTTT.

This chain links TRBV28 with TRBJ1-5, with no clear D. The V end lost 6 bases, the J end lost 5 bases, and 14 bases lay between the germline ends. The CDR3 runs to 14 residues. Germline loops: CDR1 MDHEN, CDR2 SYDVKM. The CDR3 sequence: CASREQAGDQPQHF. The CDR3 region has the DNA TGTGCCAGCAGGGAGCAGGCGGGCGATCAGCCCCAGCATTTT.

This clone was found a few times. This sample includes further DNA sequences coding for the same CDR3. V gene TRBV7-3 combines with J gene TRBJ2-2, with D unclear. This CDR3 is 12 amino acids long. Trimming pared 5 bases from V and 7 bases from J, leaving 8 bases between. The germline gives CDR1 SGHTA, CDR2 FQGTGA. CDR3 bases: TGTGCCAGCAGCCTAGAAGTCGGGGAGCTGTTTTTT. Amino acid sequence: CASSLEVGELFF.

This chain joins TRBV5-4 and TRBJ1-1, with D perhaps TRBD1 (5 bases). This CDR3 is 13 amino acids long. V lost 0 bases, J lost 6 bases, and 9 bases lay in between. Germline V gives CDR1 SGHNT, CDR2 YYREEE (reference sequence). CDR3 DNA: TGTGCCAGCAGCTTGGCAGGGATGGCTGAAGCTTTCTTT. It codes for CASSLAGMAEAFF.

This clone was seen a handful of times. The chain couples TRBV5-4 to TRBJ2-2; 7 bases are shared with TRBD1. This CDR3 is built from 16 residues. Germline CDR1 and CDR2: SGHNT and YYREEE (reference sequence). The ends lost 1 base at V and 0 bases at J; junction bases unmatched: 3. CDR3 protein: CASSLYRGANTGELFF. The CDR3 DNA is TGTGCCAGCAGCTTGTACAGGGGCGCGAACACCGGGGAGCTGTTTTTT.

This clone was observed once. CDR3 residues: CASSDSQSGGVTDTQYF. The CDR3 nucleotides are TGTGCCAGCAGTGACTCCCAGAGCGGGGGGGTAACAGATACGCAGTATTTT. This chain connects TRBV2 to TRBJ2-3; the match to TRBD2 covers 10 bases. V shed 3 bases, J shed 3 bases, and the junction held 9 bases outside the gene matches. CDR1 and CDR2 (germline): SNHLY, FYNNEI. This CDR3 has 17 residues. The variable domain in full, completed from reference TRBV2 and TRBJ2-3, reads EPEVTQTPSHQVTQMGQEVILRCVPISNHLYFYWYRQILGQKVEFLVSFYNNEISEKSEIFDDQFSVERPDGSNFTLKIRSTKLEDSAMYFCASSDSQSGGVTDTQYFGPGTRLTVL.

The rearrangement links TRBV7-9 to TRBJ1-1, with D perhaps matching TRBD1 (5 bases). The ends were cut back, 1 base at V and 10 bases at J, with 13 bases in the middle. CDR1 and CDR2 (germline): SEHNR, FQNEAQ (reference sequence). The CDR3 has 13 residues. As DNA, the CDR3 is TGTGCCAGCAGCTTAGGAGGGACTGAGGCAGCTTTCTTT. Its protein is CASSLGGTEAAFF. The variable domain in full, completed from reference TRBV7-9 and TRBJ1-1, reads DTGVSQNPRHKITKRGQNVTFRCDPISEHNRLYWYRQTLGQGPEFLTYFQNEAQLEKSRLLSDRFSAERPKGSFSTLEIQRTEQGDSAMYLCASSLGGTEAAFFGQGTRLTVV.

The chain recombines TRBV29-1 with TRBJ1-2; no definite D call. The V gene's germline CDR1 is SQVTM and CDR2 ANQGSEA. The CDR3 length is 15 residues. Deletions cut 3 bases from V and 8 bases from J, with 22 bases between. This chain's CDR3 is CSVDATEYLSGGYTF. The CDR3 DNA sequence: TGCAGCGTTGACGCTACCGAATATCTCTCGGGGGGCTACACCTTC.

The J gene is TRBJ2-2, the V gene TRBV7-3; 8 positions match TRBD1. There are 15 residues in the CDR3. V shed 4 bases and J 2 bases; nucleotides not matched to a gene: 3. CDR1 SGHTA and CDR2 FQGTGA come from the germline V gene. CDR3 coding DNA: TGTGCCAGCAGCTGGTCAGGGGGCAACACCGGGGAGCTGTTTTTT. It translates to CASSWSGGNTGELFF.

The chain is built from TRBV28 and TRBJ2-4, with 8 bases identical to TRBD1. This CDR3 is built from 17 residues. From germline, CDR1 is MDHEN and CDR2 SYDVKM. J lost 3 bases, V lost 6 bases, and 13 bases had no gene match. The CDR3 region has the DNA TGTGCCAGCAGCCCCGGCTGGGACAGGTCAAGCAAAAACATTCAGTACTTC. Amino acids: CASSPGWDRSSKNIQYF. The full variable domain, in which reference TRBV28 and TRBJ2-4 provide the parts outside the CDR3, is DVKVTQSSRYLVKRTGEKVFLECVQDMDHENMFWYRQDPGLGLRLIYFSYDVKMKEKGDIPEGYSVSREKKERFSLILESASTNQTSMYLCASSPGWDRSSKNIQYFGAGTRLSVL.

The CDR3 loop is CASSEHHLRRDYGYTF. CDR3 DNA: TGTGCCAGCAGTGAACACCATCTAAGGAGGGATTATGGCTACACCTTC. The chain links TRBV6-1 to TRBJ1-2; D not resolved. The CDR3 has 16 residues. V gave up 2 bases and J gave up 5 bases, with 18 bases separating them. CDR1 MNHNS and CDR2 SASEGT come from the germline V gene.

The rearrangement links TRBV2 to TRBJ1-2; the D gene is possibly TRBD1 (6 bases). The CDR3 spans 14 residues. The germline V and J ends were trimmed by 8 bases and 7 bases, with 20 bases remaining between them. The germline V gene encodes CDR1 SNHLY and CDR2 FYNNEI. In DNA form, the CDR3 reads TGTGCCAGCTTCACCGAGAACAGGGATGGTGGCTACACCTTC. This translates into CASFTENRDGGYTF.